This T cell receptor beta chain was sequenced during a study of CD8 T cells in ankylosing spondylitis. Construction of TCR beta libraries was performed using quantitative 5'-RACE with molecular barcodes. One entry per CDR3 protein, called by TCRdb with MiXCR from the 5' RACE reads. The table has fewer than 350,000 distinct CDR3 sequences, around a tenth seen once; the top ten hold around 10%. Notes on this clonotype: What it binds is not known. The junction shows a germline mismatch at one end, possibly a read error.

The CDR3 runs to 14 residues. Germline V gene data show CDR1 as DFQATT and CDR2 as SNEGSKA (reference sequence). Study-wide findings and caveats: Reportedly, disease-linked clones are significantly enriched in ankylosing spondylitis patients' matched synovial fluid.

The chain combines TRBV20-1 with TRBJ2-1; the D call may be TRBD1 or TRBD2 (5 bases each). Sequencing was done on a sample of blood, either unsorted or a sorted T cell fraction (not recorded which). This TCR was recovered from a female donor with ankylosing spondylitis or in good health (not recorded which). The CDR3, as DNA: TGCAGTGCTAGTCTCGGGGCCTCCTACAATGACCAGTTCTTC. Translating gives CSASLGASYNDQFF.